The rows below give T cell receptor beta chains drawn from one sample of a study of T-cell reconstitution after alpha-beta-depleted transplantation in children. TCRdb re-called the PCR reads through MiXCR, storing one row per CDR3 protein. The repertoire holds about 300,000 distinct CDR3 sequences, about 7.3% seen once, with approximately 9% in the top ten. The source material was peripheral blood, sampled 360 days after TCRalphabeta/CD19-depleted stem cell transplant. The receptors derive from a female patient aged 2 to 10 who had a stem cell transplant for Fanconi anemia, so the T cells may come from the graft donor. Each CDR3 is given with its conserved first and last residue. D genes are given only for firm matches. Size values are once, few and many counts, or a class for expanded clones, and some rows have none.

V: TRBV3-1; size: .; D: .; J: TRBJ1-5; CDR3: CASSQDLNQPQHF; DNA: TGTGCCAGCAGCCAAGATTTGAATCAGCCCCAGCATTTT
V: TRBV6-1; size: few; D: TRBD1; J: TRBJ1-5; CDR3: CASSDLGQGRQPQHF; DNA: TGTGCCAGCAGTGACCTTGGACAGGGTCGACAGCCCCAGCATTTT
V: TRBV12-3/TRBV12-4; size: many; D: .; J: TRBJ2-3; CDR3: CASSVISTDTQYF; DNA: TGTGCCAGCTCGGTAATAAGCACAGATACGCAGTATTTT
V: TRBV6-5; size: many; D: .; J: TRBJ2-6; CDR3: CASSYQASGANVLTF; DNA: TGTGCCAGCAGTTACCAGGCCTCTGGGGCCAACGTCCTGACTTTC
V: TRBV5-6; size: many; D: .; J: TRBJ2-5; CDR3: CASSILIGGPKETQYF; DNA: TGTGCCAGCAGCATCCTAATAGGAGGGCCGAAAGAGACCCAGTACTTC
V: TRBV5-1; size: many; D: .; J: TRBJ2-6; CDR3: CASSPLTVSGANVLTF; DNA: TGCGCCAGCAGCCCCCTGACAGTCTCTGGGGCCAACGTCCTGACTTTC
V: TRBV4-1; size: few; D: .; J: TRBJ1-1; CDR3: CASSQGFAEAFF; DNA: TGCGCCAGCAGCCAAGGTTTCGCTGAAGCTTTCTTT
V: TRBV7-9; size: many; D: .; J: TRBJ1-6; CDR3: CASSLGQGSSPLHF; DNA: TGTGCCAGCAGCTTAGGGCAGGGAAGTTCACCCCTCCACTTT
V: TRBV5-1; size: .; D: TRBD1; J: TRBJ1-6; CDR3: CASSRVKTGTYNSPLHF; DNA: TGCGCCAGCAGCCGGGTCAAGACAGGGACCTATAATTCACCCCTCCACTTT
V: TRBV11-3; size: few; D: .; J: TRBJ2-1; CDR3: CASSFGRDRQFF; DNA: TGTGCCAGCAGCTTCGGACGGGATAGGCAGTTCTTC
V: TRBV27; size: .; D: TRBD1; J: TRBJ2-1; CDR3: CASSSTGGLWVWQFF; DNA: TGTGCCAGCAGTTCGACAGGGGGCCTGTGGGTGTGGCAGTTCTTC
V: TRBV12-3/TRBV12-4; size: many; D: .; J: TRBJ2-3; CDR3: CASSLRTSTDTQYF; DNA: TGTGCCAGCAGTTTGCGAACTAGCACAGATACGCAGTATTTT
V: TRBV29-1; size: many; D: .; J: TRBJ2-5; CDR3: CSVDPGAQETQYF; DNA: TGCAGCGTTGACCCGGGGGCCCAAGAGACCCAGTACTTC
V: TRBV10-3; size: .; D: .; J: TRBJ2-7; CDR3: CAIRGAGPLDYEKYF; DNA: TGTGCCATCAGGGGCGCGGGTCCCCTCGACTACGAGAAGTACTTC
V: TRBV6-5; size: .; D: .; J: TRBJ1-1; CDR3: CASSYAGGVAFF; DNA: TGTGCCAGCAGTTACGCCGGTGGGGTAGCTTTCTTT
V: TRBV5-1; size: few; D: TRBD1; J: TRBJ2-7; CDR3: CASSLKVRGRDRSYEQYF; DNA: TGCGCCAGCAGCTTGAAGGTCAGGGGGCGCGATAGATCCTACGAGCAGTACTTC
V: TRBV12-3/TRBV12-4; size: many; D: .; J: TRBJ1-5; CDR3: CASSLWVGQPQHF; DNA: TGTGCCAGCAGTTTATGGGTCGGTCAGCCCCAGCATTTT
V: TRBV25-1; size: few; D: TRBD1; J: TRBJ1-2; CDR3: CASTGQGYGYTF; DNA: TGTGCCAGCACTGGACAGGGTTATGGCTACACCTTC
V: TRBV3-1; size: few; D: .; J: TRBJ1-3; CDR3: CASSQDRYGNTIYF; DNA: TGTGCCAGCAGCCAGGACAGATACGGAAACACCATATATTTT
V: TRBV19; size: .; D: TRBD1; J: TRBJ2-1; CDR3: CASSTTTGDEQFF; DNA: TGTGCCAGTAGTACGACAACAGGGGATGAGCAGTTCTTC
V: TRBV12-3/TRBV12-4; size: few; D: TRBD1; J: TRBJ1-2; CDR3: CASLGTGLSYGYTF; DNA: TGTGCCAGCTTGGGGACAGGACTCAGCTATGGCTACACCTTC
V: TRBV7-9; size: many; D: .; J: TRBJ1-1; CDR3: CASSLGRGANTEAFF; DNA: TGTGCCAGCAGCCTAGGCCGGGGTGCGAACACTGAAGCTTTCTTT
V: TRBV15; size: many; D: .; J: TRBJ1-2; CDR3: CATYTGWGNYGYTF; DNA: TGTGCCACCTACACAGGGTGGGGAAACTATGGCTACACCTTC
V: TRBV11-2; size: .; D: .; J: TRBJ2-3; CDR3: CASSRWGGRRTDTQYF; DNA: TGTGCCAGCAGCCGCTGGGGGGGCAGGCGCACAGATACGCAGTATTTT
V: TRBV5-5; size: many; D: .; J: TRBJ2-3; CDR3: CASSSQGSDTQYF; DNA: TGTGCCAGCAGCTCTCAAGGGTCAGATACGCAGTATTTT
V: TRBV5-1; size: many; D: TRBD1; J: TRBJ2-1; CDR3: CASRDRGLSYNEQFF; DNA: TGCGCCAGCAGGGACAGGGGTCTTTCCTACAATGAGCAGTTCTTC
V: TRBV25-1; size: many; D: TRBD2; J: TRBJ2-5; CDR3: CASSGRYQETQYF; DNA: TGTGCCAGCAGCGGGAGGTACCAAGAGACCCAGTACTTC
V: TRBV2; size: many; D: TRBD1; J: TRBJ2-2; CDR3: CASSDLLSPGQIPNTGELFF; DNA: TGTGCCAGCAGTGACCTACTCTCCCCGGGACAGATACCGAACACCGGGGAGCTGTTTTTT
V: TRBV7-8; size: few; D: TRBD2; J: TRBJ2-7; CDR3: CASSLRTSGNGGQYF; DNA: TGTGCCAGCAGCCTAAGGACTAGCGGGAATGGGGGGCAGTACTTC
V: TRBV20-1; size: many; D: .; J: TRBJ1-4; CDR3: CSASGRDEKLFF; DNA: TGCAGTGCTAGTGGGAGAGATGAAAAACTGTTTTTT
V: TRBV5-1; size: .; D: TRBD2; J: TRBJ2-3; CDR3: CASSIGLAGDTQYF; DNA: TGCGCCAGCAGCATCGGACTAGCGGGGGATACGCAGTATTTT
V: TRBV27; size: many; D: .; J: TRBJ2-2; CDR3: CASSLGAPLTGELFF; DNA: TGTGCCAGCAGCCTGGGAGCGCCCCTGACCGGGGAGCTGTTTTTT
V: TRBV19; size: once; D: .; J: TRBJ2-5; CDR3: CASSITRVAETQYF; DNA: TGTGCCAGTAGTATAACAAGGGTTGCGGAGACCCAGTACTTC
V: TRBV7-3; size: many; D: .; J: TRBJ2-1; CDR3: CASSPGLGYDNEQFF; DNA: TGTGCCAGCAGCCCGGGTCTGGGGTACGACAATGAGCAGTTCTTC
V: TRBV20-1; size: many; D: .; J: TRBJ2-1; CDR3: CSARSGYNEQFF; DNA: TGCAGTGCCCGGAGCGGTTACAATGAGCAGTTCTTC
V: TRBV4-1; size: few; D: .; J: TRBJ2-3; CDR3: CASSLLGGNSQYF; DNA: TGCGCCAGCAGCCTCCTGGGCGGGAATTCGCAGTATTTT
V: TRBV16; size: many; D: .; J: TRBJ1-6; CDR3: CASSQSAGGNNSPLHF; DNA: TGTGCCAGCAGCCAATCAGCCGGCGGGAATAATTCACCCCTCCACTTT
V: TRBV5-1; size: once; D: .; J: TRBJ1-2; CDR3: CASRTGAEGYGYTF; DNA: TGCGCCAGCAGGACAGGAGCCGAGGGCTATGGCTACACCTTC
V: TRBV20-1; size: many; D: TRBD2; J: TRBJ2-2; CDR3: CSARPWTSGRAITGELFF; DNA: TGCAGTGCTAGACCCTGGACTAGCGGGAGGGCCATCACCGGGGAGCTGTTTTTT
V: TRBV7-8; size: .; D: TRBD2; J: TRBJ2-3; CDR3: CASTWKLAGGPGTDTQYF; DNA: TGTGCCAGCACCTGGAAACTAGCGGGGGGGCCAGGCACAGATACGCAGTATTTT
V: TRBV7-2; size: .; D: .; J: TRBJ2-7; CDR3: CASSFARDFEQYF; DNA: TGTGCCAGCAGCTTCGCCAGGGACTTCGAGCAGTACTTC
V: TRBV7-7; size: few; D: TRBD1; J: TRBJ2-2; CDR3: CASSLADRGRDGELFF; DNA: TGTGCTAGCAGCTTAGCGGACAGGGGGCGAGACGGGGAGCTGTTTTTT